Presented here are 3 T cell receptor beta chains from one specimen sequenced in a study of cytomegalovirus exposure and HLA in healthy donors. In the PCR, 60 Vbeta and 13 Jbeta primers were used. Sequencing used immunoSEQ multiplex PCR; TCRdb keeps in-frame clones, though not all of them. The sample records about 110,000 clones, 60% to 80% being singletons. Sequenced sample: PBMCs. Receptors originate from a boy aged 5 to 17 in good health and CMV-seronegative.

The chain combines TRBV4-1 with TRBJ2-1; D perhaps matches TRBD1 (6 bases). Trimming pared 2 bases from V and 6 bases from J, leaving 17 bases between. Germline CDR1 and CDR2: MGHRA and YSYEKL. CDR3 length: 16 amino acids. The CDR3 here is CASSQPGTLKGNEQFF. The CDR3 DNA follows: TGCGCCAGCAGCCAACCCGGGACACTTAAGGGCAATGAGCAGTTCTTC.

This clone was observed a handful of times. The J gene is TRBJ1-2, the V gene TRBV5-4; D is ambiguous. Germline CDR1 reads SGHNT; CDR2 reads YYREEE (reference sequence). The CDR3 has 14 amino acids. The V gene lost 2 bases and the J gene lost 9 bases, with 17 bases spanning the gap. The CDR3 nucleotides are TGTGCCAGCAGCTTTAGTACGACGCGCAGGAGCTACACCTTC. It yields the protein CASSFSTTRRSYTF. Complete variable domain (other parts from reference TRBV5-4 and TRBJ1-2): ETGVTQSPTHLIKTRGQQVTLRCSSQSGHNTVSWYQQALGQGPQFIFQYYREEENGRGNFPPRFSGLQFPNYSSELNVNALELDDSALYLCASSFSTTRRSYTFGSGTRLTVV.

This clone was observed a handful of times. V usage is TRBV14 and J usage is TRBJ1-1; maybe TRBD1 (5 bases). CDR1 and CDR2 (germline): SGHDN, FVKESK. Trimming took off 1 base at V and 6 bases at J, with 6 bases between the two ends. The CDR3 has 12 amino acids. CDR3 sequence reads: CASSQGGPEAFF. DNA of the CDR3: TGTGCCAGCAGCCAAGGGGGCCCTGAAGCTTTCTTT.